The rows below give T cell receptor beta chains drawn from one sample of a study of cytomegalovirus exposure and HLA in healthy donors. Clones were read by immunoSEQ multiplex PCR, and TCRdb kept only the in-frame ones, dropping some. The sample features about 130,000 clones, with approximately 0.99% in its top ten. Material for sequencing was PBMCs. The source of these receptors is a man aged 18 to 30 in good health and CMV-seronegative. Each CDR3 is given with its conserved first and last residue. A D gene is named only where the DNA matches it firmly.

D,V,J,CDR3,DNA
TRBD1,TRBV6-5,TRBJ2-7,CASRQGQAYEQYF,TGTGCCAGCAGACAGGGACAGGCCTACGAGCAGTACTTC
-,TRBV28,TRBJ2-7,CASTPPGFAYEQYF,TGTGCCAGCACCCCCCCGGGGTTCGCCTACGAGCAGTACTTC
-,TRBV2,TRBJ1-3,CASSDRGFSGNTIYF,TGTGCCAGCAGTGATAGGGGATTTTCCGGAAACACCATATATTTT
TRBD1,TRBV14,TRBJ1-4,CASSQEQGGRKLFF,TGTGCCAGCAGCCAAGAACAGGGGGGAAGAAAACTGTTTTTT
TRBD1,TRBV30,TRBJ2-7,CAWSVQGGSEQYF,TGTGCCTGGAGTGTACAGGGGGGTTCCGAGCAGTACTTC
-,TRBV27,TRBJ1-2,CASSFAGQSQRNYGYTF,TGTGCCAGCAGTTTCGCCGGACAGTCCCAACGGAACTATGGCTACACCTTC
-,TRBV5-1,TRBJ2-7,CASSLVRTPYEQYF,TGCGCCAGCAGCTTGGTACGGACACCCTACGAGCAGTACTTC
-,TRBV20-1,TRBJ1-6,CSARGEPLHF,TGCAGTGCGCGGGGCGAACCCCTCCACTTT
-,TRBV6-5,TRBJ1-1,CASSYSIGRGNTEAFF,TGTGCCAGCAGTTACTCGATCGGGCGGGGAAACACTGAAGCTTTCTTT
TRBD2,TRBV7-2,TRBJ2-2,CASSNRPGGTGELFF,TGTGCCAGCAGCAACCGACCGGGAGGCACCGGGGAGCTGTTTTTT
TRBD2,TRBV7-2,TRBJ2-7,CASSLYGGAYEQYF,TGTGCCAGCAGCTTATACGGGGGGGCGTACGAGCAGTACTTC
-,TRBV5-4,TRBJ1-2,CASSRQGSYGYTF,TGTGCCAGCAGTCGGCAGGGTTCCTATGGCTACACCTTC
TRBD1,TRBV28,TRBJ1-1,CASSGGTGPMNTEAFF,TGTGCCAGCAGTGGGGGGACAGGCCCTATGAACACTGAAGCTTTCTTT
TRBD2,TRBV27,TRBJ2-7,CASSPFAGGPAYEQYF,TGTGCCAGCAGTCCCTTTGCGGGAGGGCCGGCCTACGAGCAGTACTTC
TRBD2,TRBV7-9,TRBJ2-3,CASSERLAATDTQYF,TGTGCCAGCAGCGAACGACTAGCGGCCACAGATACGCAGTATTTT
TRBD1,TRBV30,TRBJ2-7,CAGTGRRGLAEQYF,TGTGCCGGGACAGGGCGCAGGGGGCTAGCCGAGCAGTACTTC
-,TRBV19,TRBJ1-1,CASSIEANLNTEAFF,TGTGCCAGTAGTATAGAAGCTAACCTTAACACTGAAGCTTTCTTT
TRBD2,TRBV9,TRBJ2-5,CASSVTSGRAWETQYF,TGTGCCAGCAGCGTCACTAGCGGGAGGGCGTGGGAGACCCAGTACTTC
TRBD2,TRBV19,TRBJ2-3,CASSTRRLAGDVTDTQYF,TGTGCCAGTAGTACCCGCAGACTAGCGGGAGATGTCACAGATACGCAGTATTTT
TRBD2,TRBV28,TRBJ2-3,CANRLAGTDTQYF,TGTGCCAACCGACTAGCGGGCACAGATACGCAGTATTTT
-,TRBV29-1,TRBJ1-1,CSVAALQTNTEAFF,TGCAGCGTCGCAGCTCTACAGACGAACACTGAAGCTTTCTTT
-,TRBV29-1,TRBJ1-2,CSVEEYWQDYGYTF,TGCAGCGTTGAAGAATATTGGCAGGACTATGGCTACACCTTC
TRBD1,TRBV7-9,TRBJ1-1,CASSLQGVAFF,TGTGCCAGCAGCTTACAGGGGGTAGCTTTCTTT
-,TRBV7-9,TRBJ1-1,CASSPTPNTEAFF,TGTGCCAGCAGCCCAACACCCAACACTGAAGCTTTCTTT
-,TRBV19,TRBJ2-7,CASSARTVQGEQYF,TGTGCCAGTAGTGCCCGGACAGTGCAGGGCGAGCAGTACTTC
-,TRBV5-1,TRBJ1-2,CASSLEWDNRVSGYTF,TGCGCCAGCAGCTTGGAATGGGACAATCGGGTCTCCGGCTACACCTTC
TRBD2,TRBV4-2,TRBJ2-7,CASSQEGLAASYEQYF,TGTGCCAGCAGCCAAGAAGGACTAGCGGCTTCCTACGAGCAGTACTTC
-,TRBV7-9,TRBJ1-5,CASSPSGLNQPQHF,TGTGCCAGCAGCCCCTCAGGACTTAATCAGCCCCAGCATTTT
-,TRBV6-4,TRBJ2-7,CASSGFRAHEQYF,TGTGCCAGCAGTGGATTCAGGGCCCACGAGCAGTACTTC
TRBD2,TRBV14,TRBJ2-7,CASSQAVGEGSPYEQYF,TGTGCCAGCAGCCAAGCCGTGGGGGAGGGGAGCCCCTACGAGCAGTACTTC
TRBD2,TRBV5-1,TRBJ2-3,CASGSGTSGRGDTQYF,TGCGCCAGCGGTTCCGGGACTAGCGGGAGGGGAGATACGCAGTATTTT
-,TRBV18,TRBJ2-7,CASSPGLTSIYEQYF,TGTGCCAGCTCACCAGGACTAACGTCTATCTACGAGCAGTACTTC
-,TRBV18,TRBJ2-2,CASSLSGGELFF,TGTGCCAGCTCACTGTCGGGCGGGGAGCTGTTTTTT
-,TRBV4-1,TRBJ1-5,CASSQTIEVGGNQPQHF,TGCGCCAGCAGCCAGACGATCGAAGTGGGCGGCAATCAGCCCCAGCATTTT
-,TRBV18,TRBJ1-2,CASSPEGSPWTRGYTF,TGTGCCAGCTCACCTGAGGGAAGCCCTTGGACCAGGGGCTACACCTTC
-,TRBV5-4,TRBJ1-6,CASSLAGNLADSPLHF,TGTGCCAGCAGCTTGGCGGGGAATTTAGCCGATTCACCCCTCCACTTT
TRBD2,TRBV30,TRBJ2-7,CAWRGTSDYEQYF,TGTGCCTGGAGAGGGACTAGCGATTACGAGCAGTACTTC
-,TRBV7-9,TRBJ1-1,CASSRRVGNTEAFF,TGTGCCAGCAGTCGTCGGGTTGGGAACACTGAAGCTTTCTTT
-,TRBV5-5,TRBJ1-1,CASRPTGVDDTEAFF,TGTGCCAGCAGACCCACGGGGGTCGATGACACTGAAGCTTTCTTT
-,TRBV5-1,TRBJ1-6,CASSLGVQSSYNSPLHF,TGCGCCAGCAGCTTAGGGGTGCAGAGCTCCTATAATTCACCCCTCCACTTT